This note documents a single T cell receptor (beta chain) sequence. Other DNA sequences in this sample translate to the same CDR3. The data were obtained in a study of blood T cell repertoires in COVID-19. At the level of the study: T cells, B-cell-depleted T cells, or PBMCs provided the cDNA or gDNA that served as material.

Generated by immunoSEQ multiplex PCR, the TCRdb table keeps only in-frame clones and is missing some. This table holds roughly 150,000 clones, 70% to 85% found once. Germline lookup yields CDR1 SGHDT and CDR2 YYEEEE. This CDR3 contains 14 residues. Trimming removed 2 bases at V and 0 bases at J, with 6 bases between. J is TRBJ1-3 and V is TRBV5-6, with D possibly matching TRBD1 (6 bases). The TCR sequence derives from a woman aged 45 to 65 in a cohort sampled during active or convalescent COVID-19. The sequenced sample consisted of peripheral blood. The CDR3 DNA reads TGTGCCAGCAGCTTACAGGGCTCTGGAAACACCATATATTTT. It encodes CASSLQGSGNTIYF.